This TCR beta chain is drawn from a study of cytomegalovirus exposure and HLA in healthy donors. Across the study: Findings of an earlier analysis included about 100 million unique TCR beta sequences from some 200 million T cells.

The germline V and J ends were trimmed by 0 bases and 1 base, with 13 bases remaining between them. This CDR3 has 17 amino acids. CDR1 is SGDLS and CDR2 is YYNGEE in the germline V gene. In the PCR, 60 Vbeta and 13 Jbeta primers were used. TCRdb's table, derived via immunoSEQ multiplex PCR, lists solely in-frame clones and lacks some. This table holds some 120,000 clones, 73% found once. This chain connects TRBV9 to TRBJ2-2; D perhaps matches TRBD2 (5 bases). The sequencing input was PBMCs. This TCR was sampled from a woman aged 40 to 50 in good health and CMV-seropositive. CDR3 amino acids: CASSVGPLEGNTGELFF. The CDR3 coding sequence is TGTGCCAGCAGCGTAGGTCCCCTAGAGGGGAACACCGGGGAGCTGTTTTTT. Variable domain in full (rest from reference TRBV9 and TRBJ2-2): DSGVTQTPKHLITATGQRVTLRCSPRSGDLSVYWYQQSLDQGLQFLIQYYNGEERAKGNILERFSAQQFPDLHSELNLSSLELGDSALYFCASSVGPLEGNTGELFFGEGSRLTVL.